This TCR beta chain was obtained from a study of CD8 T cells in Susac syndrome. Per the germline V gene, CDR1 is SGHRS and CDR2 is YFSETQ. This CDR3 region has 15 residues. V dropped 4 bases and J dropped 7; count of bases not matched to a gene: 8. Findings of the study overall: Individuals included in the TCR sequencing and HLA analysis were acknowledged by the study to be relatively few in number.

The authors reverse transcribed 0.5 to 1 ug RNA with random hexamers. Amplification of TCR beta CDR3 by immunoSEQ multiplex PCR spanned 54 Vbeta and 13 Jbeta. A single record per CDR3 protein comes from TCRdb applying MiXCR to the immunoSEQ multiplex PCR reads. The sample includes about 140,000 distinct CDR3 sequences, about 95% of them seen just once. About this clonotype: Its antigen is currently unknown.

This clonotype was obtained from a human donor with multiple sclerosis. Specimen: CD4+ T cells from PBMCs. V gene TRBV5-1 combines with J gene TRBJ1-6, with 7 bases lining up with TRBD1. The CDR3: CASSPSRDSNSPLHF. In DNA form, the CDR3 reads TGCGCCAGCAGCCCTAGTCGGGACAGCAATTCACCCCTCCACTTT.